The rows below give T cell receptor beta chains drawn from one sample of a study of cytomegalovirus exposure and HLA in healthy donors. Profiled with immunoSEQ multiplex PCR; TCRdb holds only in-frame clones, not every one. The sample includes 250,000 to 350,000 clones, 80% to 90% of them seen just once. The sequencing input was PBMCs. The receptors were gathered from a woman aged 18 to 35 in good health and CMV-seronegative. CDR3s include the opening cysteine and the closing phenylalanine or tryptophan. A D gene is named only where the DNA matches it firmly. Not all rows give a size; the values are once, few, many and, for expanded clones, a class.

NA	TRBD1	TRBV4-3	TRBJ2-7	TGCGCCAGCAGCCAAGGTCGGACAGGGGGGTACGAGCAGTACTTC	CASSQGRTGGYEQYF
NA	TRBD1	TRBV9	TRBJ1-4	TGTGCCAGCAGCGCCCAACAGGGGCTCTTTAATGAAAAACTGTTTTTT	CASSAQQGLFNEKLFF
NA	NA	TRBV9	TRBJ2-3	TGTGCCAGCAGCGTAGCTACGGGAGCGGCAGATACGCAGTATTTT	CASSVATGAADTQYF
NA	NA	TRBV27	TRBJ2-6	TGTGCCAGCAGTTCCTGGGGGGTCTCTGGGGCCAACGTCCTGACTTTC	CASSSWGVSGANVLTF
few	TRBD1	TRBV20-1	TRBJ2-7	TGCAGTGCCCCGACAGGGGGCGAGCAGTACTTC	CSAPTGGEQYF
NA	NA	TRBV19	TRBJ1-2	TGTGCCAGTAGTATAGACCAAAGCGCGACAGGAGCCTATGGCTACACCTTC	CASSIDQSATGAYGYTF
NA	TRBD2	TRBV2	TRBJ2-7	TGTGCCAGCAGACAACTAGCGGGAGGGCCGGGAGAGCAGTACTTC	CASRQLAGGPGEQYF
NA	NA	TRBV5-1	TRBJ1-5	TGCGCCAGCAGCTTGAACAGCAATAGCAATCAGCCCCAGCATTTT	CASSLNSNSNQPQHF
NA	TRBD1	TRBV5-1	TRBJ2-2	TGCGCCAGCAGCGCAATCCCCACACGACAGGGAGACACCGGGGAGCTGTTTTTT	CASSAIPTRQGDTGELFF
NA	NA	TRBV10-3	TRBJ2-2	TGTGCCATCAGTGAAGGGGGTAGGGACACTAACACCGGGGAGCTGTTTTTT	CAISEGGRDTNTGELFF
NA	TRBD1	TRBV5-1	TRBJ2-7	TGCGCCAGCAGCTTGGCAGGGGGCAGTCCCTCCTACGAGCAGTACTTC	CASSLAGGSPSYEQYF
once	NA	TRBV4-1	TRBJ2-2	TGCGCCAGCAGCCAAGTGCCCTCGGAGGGGGCTCACACCGGGGAGCTGTTTTTT	CASSQVPSEGAHTGELFF
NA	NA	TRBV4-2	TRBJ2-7	TGTGCCAGCAGCCAAGATTTGTGGGCTAGCTCGTCCTACGAGCAGTACTTC	CASSQDLWASSSYEQYF
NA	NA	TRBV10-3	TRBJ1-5	TGTGCCATCAGTACCGGGAGTAGCAATCAGCCCCAGCATTTT	CAISTGSSNQPQHF
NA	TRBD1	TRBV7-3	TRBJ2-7	TGTGCCAGCAGCTTACAGGGGGCGAACAACGCCGAGCAGTACTTC	CASSLQGANNAEQYF
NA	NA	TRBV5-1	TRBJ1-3	TGCGCCAGCAGCTTGGGGACAACTGGAAACACCATATATTTT	CASSLGTTGNTIYF
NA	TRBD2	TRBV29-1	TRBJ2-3	TGCAGCGTCCGGATCGCGGGAGCTAATACGCAGTATTTT	CSVRIAGANTQYF
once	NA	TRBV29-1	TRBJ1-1	TGCAGCGCCCATGGGGGGGGTAACACTGAAGCTTTCTTT	CSAHGGGNTEAFF
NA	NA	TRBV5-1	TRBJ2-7	TGCGCCAGCAGCCCGGACACCTCCTACGAGCAGTACTTC	CASSPDTSYEQYF
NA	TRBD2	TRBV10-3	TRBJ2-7	TGTGCCATCAGTGGACTAGCGGAGGACTACGAGCAGTACTTC	CAISGLAEDYEQYF
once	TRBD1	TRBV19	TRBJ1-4	TGTGCCAGTAGTGAAATTGGACAGGGAGGCAATGAAAAACTGTTTTTT	CASSEIGQGGNEKLFF
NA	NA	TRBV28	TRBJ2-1	TGTGCCAGCAGTTTACGGCGGGCTTTGAGCTCCTACAATGAGCAGTTCTTC	CASSLRRALSSYNEQFF
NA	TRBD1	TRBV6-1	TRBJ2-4	TGTGCCAGCAGCTCGGGACAGGGACTGTACATTCAGTACTTC	CASSSGQGLYIQYF
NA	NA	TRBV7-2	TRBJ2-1	TGTGCCAGCAGCTTGTCTTACAATGAGCAGTTCTTC	CASSLSYNEQFF
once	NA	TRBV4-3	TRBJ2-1	TGCGCCAGCAGCCAGGACGGACTTCCAAATGAGCAGTTCTTC	CASSQDGLPNEQFF
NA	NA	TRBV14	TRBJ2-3	TGTGCCAGCAGCCAAGTAGAAACAGATACGCAGTATTTT	CASSQVETDTQYF
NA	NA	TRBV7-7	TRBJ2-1	TGTGCCAGCAGCTTACGGCCGGGAGTGGGGGATGAGCAGTTCTTC	CASSLRPGVGDEQFF
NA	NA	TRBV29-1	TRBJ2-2	TGCAGCGCTGGATTGATAGGGGGGGTCGGGGAGCTGTTTTTT	CSAGLIGGVGELFF
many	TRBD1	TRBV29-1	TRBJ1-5	TGCAGCGTTCAGGGGGAGGCCAATCAGCCCCAGCATTTT	CSVQGEANQPQHF
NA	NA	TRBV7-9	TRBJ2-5	TGTGCCAGCAGCTTAGTACTTACAGAACTGAGAGAGACCCAGTACTTC	CASSLVLTELRETQYF
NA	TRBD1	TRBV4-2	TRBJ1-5	TGTGCCAGCAGCCAAGATTCGGACAGGGAGGTTCAGCCCCAGCATTTT	CASSQDSDREVQPQHF
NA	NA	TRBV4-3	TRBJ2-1	TGCGCCAGCAGCCAGGGGCCCAGCTCCTACAATGAGCAGTTCTTC	CASSQGPSSYNEQFF
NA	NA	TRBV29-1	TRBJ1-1	TGCAGCCCTATCCGACAAGCCCCCCCTGAAGCTTTCTTT	CSPIRQAPPEAFF
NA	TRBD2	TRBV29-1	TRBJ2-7	TGCAGCGTTGAAAGGGGGACTAGCGGGACTCCCCGCGAGCAGTACTTC	CSVERGTSGTPREQYF
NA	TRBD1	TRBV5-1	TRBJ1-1	TGCGCCAGCAGTTCTTCAGGGGGAAACACTGAAGCTTTCTTT	CASSSSGGNTEAFF
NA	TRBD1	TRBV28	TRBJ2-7	TGTGCCAGCAGTCCCTCAGGACAGGGCCAATACGAGCAGTACTTC	CASSPSGQGQYEQYF
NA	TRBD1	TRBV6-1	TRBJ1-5	TGTGCCAGCAGTGAGGACAGGGGGGCTCAGCCCCAGCATTTT	CASSEDRGAQPQHF
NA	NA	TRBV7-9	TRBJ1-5	TGTGCCAGCAGTTCCTCGGGGGGGCTGAGTCAGCCCCAGCATTTT	CASSSSGGLSQPQHF
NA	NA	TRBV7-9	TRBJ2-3	TGTGCCAGCAGCTTAGTCCCCGGGGTGAAGGATACGCAGTATTTT	CASSLVPGVKDTQYF
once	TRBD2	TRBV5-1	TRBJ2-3	TGCGCCAGCATGTCGAATAGCGGGAGAACAGATACGCAGTATTTT	CASMSNSGRTDTQYF
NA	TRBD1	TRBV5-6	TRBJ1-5	TGTGCCAGCAGCTTCGGACAGGGGGGCGGTAAGCCCCAGCATTTT	CASSFGQGGGKPQHF
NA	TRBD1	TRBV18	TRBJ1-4	TGTGCCAGTCAAGACAGGGGAGAAGAAAAACTGTTTTTT	CASQDRGEEKLFF
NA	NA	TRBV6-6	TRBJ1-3	TGTGCCAGCTCGACTGACCGAAGCTCTGGAAACACCATATATTTT	CASSTDRSSGNTIYF
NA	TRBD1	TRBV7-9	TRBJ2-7	TGTGCCAGCAGCCTACAGGGGGCAAAAGTCGAGCAGTACTTC	CASSLQGAKVEQYF
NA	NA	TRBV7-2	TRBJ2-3	TGTGCCAGCAGCCAGGAAGCGGCTACAGATACGCAGTATTTT	CASSQEAATDTQYF